The entry below gives a single TCR beta chain sequence along with its context. Its antigen remains unidentified. Naivety among CD8 cells was defined by CD45RO negativity and positive CCR7 selection, thereby excluding terminally differentiated effector memory CD45RA+ cells. Germline CDR1 and CDR2: SGHVS and FQNEAQ. This CDR3 has 14 amino acids. V trimming: 5 bases; J trimming: 4 bases; junction bases outside the gene matches: 4. Data came from immunoSEQ multiplex PCR; TCRdb stores just in-frame clones and leaves some out. The data contain some 2 million clones, over 85% of them seen just once; the ten biggest clones take up less than 1.5%. These data are taken from a study of shared clonotypes between healthy human individuals. Study overall: Aged between 18 and 49, the donors were two women and three men.

Study-level results: A handful of donors shared around 5% of their naive CD4 clonotypes.

This clonotype was sampled from a man aged 18 to 35 in good health. The source material was naive CD8+ T cells sorted from blood. V and J are TRBV7-8 and TRBJ1-1; 10 bases agree with TRBD1. CDR3 sequence: CASSQGQGLTEAFF. The CDR3 DNA is TGTGCCAGCAGCCAGGGACAGGGGCTCACTGAAGCTTTCTTT.